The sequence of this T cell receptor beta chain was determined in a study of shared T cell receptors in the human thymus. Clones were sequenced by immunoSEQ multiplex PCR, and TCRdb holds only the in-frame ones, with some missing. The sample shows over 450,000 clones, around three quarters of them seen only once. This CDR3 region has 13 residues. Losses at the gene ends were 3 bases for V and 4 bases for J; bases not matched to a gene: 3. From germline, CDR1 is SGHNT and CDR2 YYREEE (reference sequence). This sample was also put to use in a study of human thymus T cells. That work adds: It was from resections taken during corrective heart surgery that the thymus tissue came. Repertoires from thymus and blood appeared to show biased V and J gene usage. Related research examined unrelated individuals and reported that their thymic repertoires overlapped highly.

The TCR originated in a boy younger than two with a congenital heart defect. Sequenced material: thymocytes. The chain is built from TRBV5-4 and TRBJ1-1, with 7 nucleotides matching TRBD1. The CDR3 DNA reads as TGTGCCAGCAGCTCGACAGGGAGCACTGAAGCTTTCTTT. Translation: CASSSTGSTEAFF. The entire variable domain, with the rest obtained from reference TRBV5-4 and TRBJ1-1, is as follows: ETGVTQSPTHLIKTRGQQVTLRCSSQSGHNTVSWYQQALGQGPQFIFQYYREEENGRGNFPPRFSGLQFPNYSSELNVNALELDDSALYLCASSSTGSTEAFFGQGTRLTVV.